This T cell receptor (beta chain) was profiled in a study of T-cell reconstitution after alpha-beta-depleted transplantation in children. Germline V gene lookup returns CDR1 SEHNR and CDR2 FQNEAQ (reference sequence). The CDR3 extends over 15 amino acids. Losses at the gene ends were 5 bases for V and 5 bases for J; bases not matched to a gene: 8. Unique molecular identifiers were built into the TCRbeta library. TCRdb fed the PCR reads into MiXCR, producing one record per CDR3 protein. The repertoire holds 200,000 to 300,000 distinct CDR3 sequences, approximately 12% seen once, with about 2.6% in the top ten. This clonotype occurred once.

Sequences were derived from PBMCs from the stem cell graft donor, sampled from the stem cell graft. The genes are TRBV7-9 and TRBJ2-5, with TRBD1 matching 10 bases. This sequence was found in a human donor who donated a stem cell graft to a child with acute lymphoblastic leukemia. The CDR3 nucleotides are TGTGCCAGCAGCGGGCGACAGGGGGCTGAGGAGACCCAGTACTTC. Protein product: CASSGRQGAEETQYF.